These 28 T cell receptor beta chains came from one sample sequenced in a study of T cells after yellow fever vaccination. TCRdb reprocessed the 5' RACE reads with MiXCR, giving one entry per CDR3 protein. The sample shows 150,000 to 200,000 distinct CDR3 sequences, approximately 10% of them seen only once. Source: CD8+ T cells sorted from PBMCs, taken 15 days after the yellow fever booster vaccination. These receptors came from a man between 18 and 35 years old who received the YFV17D yellow fever vaccine.

This clonotype was counted only a few times. The chain joins TRBV11-3 to TRBJ2-1; possible D gene TRBD2, 6 bases. Germline loops: CDR1 SGHNT, CDR2 YENEEA. V lost 1 base and J lost 8, with 9 bases in between. The CDR3 covers 13 residues. CDR3 sequence reads: CASSLVPGDEQFF. As DNA, the CDR3 is TGTGCCAGCAGCTTAGTCCCGGGGGATGAGCAGTTCTTC.

The CDR3, as DNA: TGTGCCAGCAGTTACTCGATCGTAGGGGGCTCCGGGGAGCTGTTTTTT. As protein: CASSYSIVGGSGELFF. V is TRBV6-6 and J is TRBJ2-2; 7 bases fit TRBD1. Germline V gene data show CDR1 as MNHNY and CDR2 as SVGAGI (reference sequence). V lost 0 bases to trimming and J lost 6 bases; unmatched junction nucleotides: 7. This CDR3 contains 16 residues.

In its sample, this clonotype was seen a few times. The chain carries TRBV6-2 or TRBV6-3 and TRBJ2-7; D is uncertain. V lost 4 bases and J lost 0, with 7 bases in between. Germline V gene data show CDR1 as MNHEY and CDR2 as SVGEGT. The CDR3 is 13 amino acids. In DNA form, the CDR3 reads TGTGCCAGCAGTTTTTCCATCTCCTACGAGCAGTACTTC. Protein product: CASSFSISYEQYF.

CDR3 in DNA: TGCGCCAGCAGCCGGACAGGAGAGAGTGAAAAACTGTTTTTT. Residues: CASSRTGESEKLFF. V is TRBV5-1 and J is TRBJ1-4, with 7 bases identical to TRBD1. The CDR3 is 14 residues long. V was pared by 4 bases and J by 7 bases, with 7 bases of the junction left unmatched. In germline, CDR1 is SGHRS, CDR2 YFSETQ.

There are a few counts of this clonotype. This chain uses TRBV20-1 with TRBJ2-7, with 8 positions matching TRBD1. V dropped 6 bases and J dropped 3; count of bases not matched to a gene: 10. This CDR3 has 14 amino acids. CDR1 and CDR2 from the germline V gene are DFQATT and SNEGSKA (reference sequence). The CDR3 region has the DNA TGCAGTGCAGGACAGGGAGTGGGGTACTACGAGCAGTACTTC. It is translated as CSAGQGVGYYEQYF.

This chain connects TRBV4-3 to TRBJ2-1; TRBD2 matches 7 bases. The CDR3 sequence is 16 residues long. Germline loops: CDR1 LGHNA, CDR2 YSLEER. V lost 5 bases and J lost 5; bases outside the gene matches: 12. CDR3 in DNA: TGCGCCAGCAGCAGGGTCTGGCGGGGGATACACAATGAGCAGTTCTTC. This sequence encodes CASSRVWRGIHNEQFF.

This clonotype was seen ten or more times. The chain carries TRBV4-1 and TRBJ2-3, with 10 bases lining up with TRBD1. V trimming: 5 bases; J trimming: 1 base; junction bases outside the gene matches: 9. CDR1 is MGHRA and CDR2 is YSYEKL in the germline V gene. This CDR3 spans 17 amino acids. The CDR3 DNA reads TGCGCCAGCAGCACCACCCCAGGGACAGGGGGCACAGATACGCAGTATTTT. This translates into CASSTTPGTGGTDTQYF.

This clonotype was seen a handful of times. This chain connects TRBV9 to TRBJ2-3; 14 positions match TRBD2. This CDR3 spans 16 amino acids. Germline V gene sequence: CDR1 SGDLS, CDR2 YYNGEE. Unmatched junction bases numbered 7, after V lost 4 bases and J lost 6 bases. The CDR3 DNA sequence: TGTGCCAGCAGCCTCAGACTAGCGGGGGGGCCGGATACGCAGTATTTT. This sequence encodes CASSLRLAGGPDTQYF. Full variable domain (rest looked up from reference TRBV9 and TRBJ2-3): DSGVTQTPKHLITATGQRVTLRCSPRSGDLSVYWYQQSLDQGLQFLIQYYNGEERAKGNILERFSAQQFPDLHSELNLSSLELGDSALYFCASSLRLAGGPDTQYFGPGTRLTVL.

This clonotype was counted between two and nine times. In DNA form, the CDR3 reads TGTGCCAGCAGGCTGACAGCGGGAGGGTATCAGCCCCAGCATTTT. Translated, it gives CASRLTAGGYQPQHF. V usage is TRBV6-5 and J usage is TRBJ1-5; maybe TRBD1 (5 bases). The length of the CDR3 is 15 residues. Germline V lookup: CDR1 MNHEY, CDR2 SVGAGI. Deletions cut 6 bases from V and 5 bases from J, with 17 bases between.

The chain carries TRBV24-1 and TRBJ1-1; the match to TRBD1 covers 12 bases. The junction had 3 bases not matched to a gene; V was cut back by 7 bases and J by 10 bases. This CDR3 has 12 residues. CDR1 and CDR2 (germline): KGHDR, SFDVKD. The chain's CDR3 is CATRGTGGAAFF. CDR3 DNA: TGTGCCACCAGAGGGACAGGGGGCGCAGCTTTCTTT.

This clonotype was detected a few times. This chain connects TRBV29-1 to TRBJ2-1, with D possibly TRBD2 on 6 matching bases. Germline CDR1 and CDR2: SQVTM and ANQGSEA. This CDR3 spans 11 amino acids. V was shortened by 6 bases and J by 10 bases, with 13 bases between the two germline ends. This chain's CDR3 is CSVPEGKEQFF. The CDR3 DNA is TGCAGCGTCCCGGAGGGGAAGGAGCAGTTCTTC.

This CDR3 is CASSLSQTPSNEQFF. DNA of the CDR3: TGTGCCAGCAGCCTATCCCAGACTCCCTCCAATGAGCAGTTCTTC. The chain has TRBV7-9 and TRBJ2-1, with D uncertain. CDR1 and CDR2 from the germline V gene are SEHNR and FQNEAQ (reference sequence). The germline V and J ends were trimmed by 5 bases and 6 bases, with 17 bases remaining between them. This CDR3 contains 15 residues.

This clonotype occurred a few times. CDR3: CASSGTFLTDTQYF. The CDR3 DNA sequence: TGTGCCAGCAGCGGGACATTCCTCACAGATACGCAGTATTTT. The chain is built from TRBV11-2 and TRBJ2-3; a weak D match, TRBD1 (6 bases). Trimming took 5 bases from V and 2 from J, leaving 11 bases between them. CDR1 SGHAT and CDR2 FQNNGV come from the germline V gene. The CDR3 spans 14 residues.

In its sample, this clonotype was seen a few times. The chain employs TRBV4-2 and TRBJ1-5, with D hard to call. Trimming pared 1 base from V and 0 bases from J, leaving 7 bases between. Germline CDR1 and CDR2: LGHNA and YNFKEQ. The length of the CDR3 is 15 residues. The CDR3 sequence: CASSQGAGSNQPQHF. In DNA, the CDR3 is TGTGCCAGCAGCCAAGGAGCAGGTAGCAATCAGCCCCAGCATTTT.

This chain uses TRBV7-3 with TRBJ2-3, with 11 bases aligning to TRBD2. V was clipped by 4 bases and J by 2 bases; unmatched bases: 5. The CDR3 runs 16 residues. Germline values: CDR1 SGHTA, CDR2 FQGTGA. CDR3 amino acids: CASSYTSGGITDTQYF. DNA for the CDR3: TGTGCCAGCAGCTACACTAGCGGGGGAATCACAGATACGCAGTATTTT.

This clonotype was detected a few times. V is TRBV4-1 and J is TRBJ2-1, with D unresolved. Trimming stripped 1 base from V and 10 bases from J, with 11 bases between. This CDR3 comprises 13 residues. CDR1 and CDR2 from the germline V gene are MGHRA and YSYEKL. The CDR3: CASSQARVGEQFF. The CDR3 coding sequence is TGCGCCAGCAGCCAAGCACGGGTGGGCGAGCAGTTCTTC.

DNA of the CDR3: TGTGCCTGGAGTGTAGGGAGCAATCAGCCCCAGCATTTT. This encodes CAWSVGSNQPQHF. The rearrangement uses TRBV30 and TRBJ1-5; D is unclear. Per germline, CDR1 GTSNPN and CDR2 SVGIG (reference sequence). The CDR3 spans 13 residues. Trimming took 0 bases from V and 1 from J, leaving 4 bases between them.

The sample holds a few counts of this clonotype. V and J are TRBV28 and TRBJ1-4; D is undetermined. V lost 6 bases to trimming and J lost 8 bases, with 22 bases between them. The CDR3 runs to 16 residues. Germline V gives CDR1 MDHEN, CDR2 SYDVKM. The chain's CDR3 is CASSGRPGLIGEKLFF. Here the CDR3 DNA reads TGTGCCAGCAGCGGTCGGCCGGGCTTGATTGGGGAAAAACTGTTTTTT.

The chain has TRBV20-1 and TRBJ1-2; 9 nucleotides align to TRBD1. The length of the CDR3 is 10 residues. V shed 5 bases and J 13 bases; nucleotides not matched to a gene: 5. CDR1 DFQATT and CDR2 SNEGSKA come from the germline V gene (reference sequence). CDR3: CSAGGTGCTF. As DNA, the CDR3 is TGCAGTGCTGGTGGGACAGGGTGCACCTTC.

The sample holds many counts of this clonotype. V is TRBV5-1 and J is TRBJ2-5; tentative D call: TRBD2 (6 bases). Deletions cut 1 base from V and 5 bases from J, with 9 bases between. This CDR3 spans 13 amino acids. From germline, CDR1 is SGHRS and CDR2 YFSETQ. The chain's CDR3 is CASSLPGDETQYF. CDR3 in DNA: TGCGCCAGCAGCTTGCCGGGGGACGAGACCCAGTACTTC.

This chain joins TRBV29-1 and TRBJ2-7; perhaps TRBD1 as D (6 bases). The germline V gene has CDR1 SQVTM and CDR2 ANQGSEA. The length of the CDR3 is 13 residues. The V end was cut by 4 bases, the J end by 7 bases, with 17 bases between. Here the CDR3 DNA reads TGCAGCGTTGTTACAGGGACGTTGCGAGAGCAGTACTTC. Its protein is CSVVTGTLREQYF.

This clonotype was counted ten times or more. The chain employs TRBV14 and TRBJ2-7, with D tentatively TRBD2 (6 bases). CDR3 length: 14 residues. V lost 4 bases and J 1 base, leaving 11 bases between the germline ends. Looked up from germline, CDR1 is SGHDN and CDR2 is FVKESK. The DNA of the CDR3 is TGTGCCAGCAGCCCGGAGGGCTTTTCCTACGAGCAGTACTTC. Amino acid sequence: CASSPEGFSYEQYF.

In its sample, this clonotype was seen a few times. The V call is TRBV4-1, the J call TRBJ1-2; no reliable D call. V gave up 5 bases and J gave up 10 bases, with 20 bases separating them. There are 14 residues in the CDR3. Germline CDR1 is MGHRA and CDR2 is YSYEKL. CDR3 residues: CASSTQTLTDYYTF. In nucleotides, the CDR3 is TGCGCCAGCAGCACACAAACGTTGACCGATTACTACACCTTC.

This clonotype was recorded a few times. V gene TRBV29-1 combines with J gene TRBJ1-1; D unclear. Germline V gene sequence: CDR1 SQVTM, CDR2 ANQGSEA. Between the trimmed V and J ends, which lost 5 bases and 1 base, there was a span of 8 bases. The CDR3 covers 12 residues. The CDR3 sequence is CSVKGENTEAFF. In nucleotides, the CDR3 is TGCAGCGTTAAAGGCGAGAACACTGAAGCTTTCTTT.

The chain recombines TRBV11-2 with TRBJ2-7; the D gene is possibly TRBD1 (5 bases). The length of the CDR3 is 14 residues. The germline V and J ends were trimmed by 2 bases and 2 bases, with 10 bases remaining between them. In germline, CDR1 is SGHAT, CDR2 FQNNGV. CDR3 DNA: TGTGCCAGCAGCTTAACAGGCCGGCCCTACGAGCAGTACGTC. It yields the protein CASSLTGRPYEQYV.

The genes are TRBV5-1 and TRBJ2-7, with unresolved D. Germline-derived CDR1 and CDR2 are SGHRS and YFSETQ. The length of the CDR3 is 13 residues. The V end was cut by 5 bases, the J end by 2 bases, with 11 bases between. The CDR3 reads CASRPGAPYEQYF. Here the CDR3 DNA reads TGCGCCAGCAGGCCCGGTGCTCCCTACGAGCAGTACTTC.

This chain links TRBV7-2 with TRBJ1-3, with TRBD1 as a possible D gene (5 bases). The CDR3 is 15 amino acids. Germline V gene lookup returns CDR1 SGHTA and CDR2 FQGNSA. The V end was cut by 5 bases, the J end by 0 bases, with 11 bases between. Written as DNA, the CDR3 is TGTGCCAGCAGCCCACAGGAACTCTCTGGAAACACCATATATTTT. Translated, it gives CASSPQELSGNTIYF.

This clonotype was seen repeatedly, ten times or more. V usage is TRBV7-9 and J usage is TRBJ2-7; tentatively, D is TRBD1 (5 bases). This CDR3 region has 15 residues. Germline lookup yields CDR1 SEHNR and CDR2 FQNEAQ (reference sequence). V dropped 5 bases and J dropped 2 bases, with 16 bases sitting between them. The CDR3 region is CASSGSILGPYEQYF. CDR3 coding DNA: TGTGCCAGCAGCGGATCCATACTGGGGCCCTACGAGCAGTACTTC.